This T cell receptor beta chain was sequenced for a study of blood T cell repertoires in COVID-19. Per germline, CDR1 SGHAT and CDR2 FQDESV (reference sequence). This CDR3 spans 15 amino acids. J gave up 3 bases and V 1 base, and 4 bases lay outside the gene matches. Sequenced by immunoSEQ multiplex PCR; TCRdb stores in-frame clones only, minus some. The table shows over 75,000 clones, with less than 95% occurring only once. The origin of this receptor is a human donor with active COVID-19. The donor label of this sample is uncertain. The J gene is TRBJ1-2, the V gene TRBV11-1, with 8 bases aligning to TRBD1. Sequenced sample: peripheral blood. The CDR3 region has the DNA TGTGCCAGCAGCTTAGGAGACAGGGGTGACTATGGCTACACCTTC. Protein: CASSLGDRGDYGYTF.